This T cell receptor beta chain was found in a study of cytomegalovirus exposure and HLA in healthy donors. This PCR relied on a set of 60 Vbeta primers and 13 Jbeta primers. Profiled with immunoSEQ multiplex PCR; TCRdb holds only in-frame clones, not every one. The repertoire holds about 110,000 clones, with 83% as singletons. The CDR3 is 15 residues long. V was clipped by 8 bases and J by 5 bases, with 21 bases between them. About this clone itself: The sample holds other DNA sequences that translate to the same CDR3.

The receptor's source is a man aged 18 to 29 in good health and CMV-seronegative. The sequencing input was PBMCs. The chain couples TRBV5-3 to TRBJ2-3; weak D call: TRBD2 (5 bases). TRBV5-3 is classed as an ORF, of uncertain function. The CDR3 sequence is CARSGDVVAGDTQYF. Here the CDR3 DNA reads TGTGCCAGGAGCGGAGATGTGGTAGCCGGAGATACGCAGTATTTT.